This record concerns one T cell receptor (beta chain) sequence. Time point given: patch test 3, about 24 weeks after DPC sensitization. Treatment noted: therapeutic diphenylcyclopropenone sensitization with weekly scalp DPC. The data originate from a study of human T cells and chemical hapten exposure. TCRdb called the RACE reads again in MiXCR, with one record for every CDR3 protein. The repertoire holds about 82,000 distinct CDR3 sequences, with about an eighth as singletons. This CDR3 is 14 amino acids long. Germline V gene data show CDR1 as KGHSH and CDR2 as LQKENI. V gave up 5 bases and J gave up 4 bases; unmatched junction bases: 7.

V is TRBV18 and J is TRBJ2-7; 8 bases are shared with TRBD2. This material consisted of whole blood, taken in connection with sensitization to the hapten diphenylcyclopropenone (DPC). This TCR derives from a woman aged 50 to 65 with alopecia areata. Some clones in this sample may be carry-over from other donors' samples. CDR3 nucleotide sequence: TGTGCCAGCTCATCGGGACTAGGGGGATACGAGCAGTACTTC. Protein product: CASSSGLGGYEQYF.